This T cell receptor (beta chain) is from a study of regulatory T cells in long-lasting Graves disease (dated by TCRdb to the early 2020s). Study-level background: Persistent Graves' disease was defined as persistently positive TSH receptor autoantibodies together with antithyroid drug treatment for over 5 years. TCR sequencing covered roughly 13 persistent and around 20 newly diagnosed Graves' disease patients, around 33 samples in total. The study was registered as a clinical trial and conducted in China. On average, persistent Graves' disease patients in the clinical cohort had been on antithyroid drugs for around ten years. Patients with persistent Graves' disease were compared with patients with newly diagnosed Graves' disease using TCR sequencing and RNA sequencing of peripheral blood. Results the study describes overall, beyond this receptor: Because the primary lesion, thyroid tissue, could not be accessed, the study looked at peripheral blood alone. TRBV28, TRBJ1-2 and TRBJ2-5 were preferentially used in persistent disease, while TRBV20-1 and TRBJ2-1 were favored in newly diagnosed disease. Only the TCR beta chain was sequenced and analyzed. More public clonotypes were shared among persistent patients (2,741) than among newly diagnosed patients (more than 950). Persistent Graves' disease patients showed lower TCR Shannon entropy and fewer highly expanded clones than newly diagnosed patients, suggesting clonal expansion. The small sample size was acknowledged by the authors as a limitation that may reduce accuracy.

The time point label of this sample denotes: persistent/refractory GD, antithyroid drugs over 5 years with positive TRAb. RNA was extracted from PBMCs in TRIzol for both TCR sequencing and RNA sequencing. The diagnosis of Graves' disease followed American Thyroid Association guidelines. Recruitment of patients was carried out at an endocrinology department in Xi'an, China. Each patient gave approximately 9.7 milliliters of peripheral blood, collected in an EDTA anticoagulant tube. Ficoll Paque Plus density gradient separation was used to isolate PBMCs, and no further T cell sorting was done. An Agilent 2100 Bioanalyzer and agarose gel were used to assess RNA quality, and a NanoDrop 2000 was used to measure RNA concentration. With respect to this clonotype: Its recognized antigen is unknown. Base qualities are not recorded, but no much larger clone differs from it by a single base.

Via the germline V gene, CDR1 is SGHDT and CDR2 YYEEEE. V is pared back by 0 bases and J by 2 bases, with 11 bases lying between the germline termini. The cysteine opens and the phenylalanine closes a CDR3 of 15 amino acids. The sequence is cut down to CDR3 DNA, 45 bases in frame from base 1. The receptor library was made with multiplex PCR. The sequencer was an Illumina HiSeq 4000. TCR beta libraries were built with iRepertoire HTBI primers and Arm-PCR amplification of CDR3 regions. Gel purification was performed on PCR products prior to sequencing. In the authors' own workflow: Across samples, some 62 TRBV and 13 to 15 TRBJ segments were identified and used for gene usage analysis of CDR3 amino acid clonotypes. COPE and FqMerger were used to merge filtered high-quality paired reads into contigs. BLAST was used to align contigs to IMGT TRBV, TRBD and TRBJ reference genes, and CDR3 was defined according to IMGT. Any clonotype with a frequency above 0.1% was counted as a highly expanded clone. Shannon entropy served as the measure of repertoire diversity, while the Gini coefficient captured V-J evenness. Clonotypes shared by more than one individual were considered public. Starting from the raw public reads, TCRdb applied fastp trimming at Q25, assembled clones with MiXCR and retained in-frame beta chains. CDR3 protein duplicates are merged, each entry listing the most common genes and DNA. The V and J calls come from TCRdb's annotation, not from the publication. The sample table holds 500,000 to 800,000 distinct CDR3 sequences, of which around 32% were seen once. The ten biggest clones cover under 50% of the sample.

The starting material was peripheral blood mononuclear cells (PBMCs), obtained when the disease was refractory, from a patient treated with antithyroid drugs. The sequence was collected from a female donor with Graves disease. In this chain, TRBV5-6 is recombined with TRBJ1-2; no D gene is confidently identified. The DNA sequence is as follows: TGTGCCAGCAGCTTGGAACGGGTATACAACTATGGCTACACCTTC. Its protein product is CASSLERVYNYGYTF.